Presented here are 18 T cell receptor beta chains from one specimen sequenced in a study of blood T cell repertoires in COVID-19. Here immunoSEQ multiplex PCR was the method, and the copy in TCRdb shows in-frame clones only, minus some. The sample gives roughly 140,000 clones, around four fifths of which show up once; 6.2% is in the top ten. The sequenced sample consisted of PBMCs or T cells enriched from blood (not recorded which). These receptors were taken from a woman between 40 and 55 years old who had recovered from COVID-19.

This chain links TRBV7-3 with TRBJ2-1; 7 nucleotides match TRBD2. Per germline, CDR1 SGHTA and CDR2 FQGTGA. This CDR3 is 17 amino acids long. With V trimmed by 5 bases and J by 5 bases, 15 bases remained unmatched. DNA of the CDR3: TGTGCCAGCAGCCCTAAAGCGGGACGCATAACGGACAATGAGCAGTTCTTC. Translated, it gives CASSPKAGRITDNEQFF.

CDR3 DNA sequence: TGCGCCAGCAGCTTGGAGGTGGAGGGAAGGACTGAAGCTTTCTTT. Amino acid sequence: CASSLEVEGRTEAFF. This sequence joins TRBV5-1 and TRBJ1-1; no clear D. The CDR3 has 15 amino acids. Per germline, CDR1 SGHRS and CDR2 YFSETQ. Between the trimmed V and J ends, which lost 0 bases and 5 bases, there was a span of 14 bases. The complete variable domain, with remaining parts taken from reference TRBV5-1 and TRBJ1-1, reads KAGVTQTPRYLIKTRGQQVTLSCSPISGHRSVSWYQQTPGQGLQFLFEYFSETQRNKGNFPGRFSGRQFSNSRSEMNVSTLELGDSALYLCASSLEVEGRTEAFFGQGTRLTVV.

The chain has TRBV11-2 and TRBJ1-4; weak D call: TRBD1 (5 bases). Trimming left V 6 bases short and J 4 bases short, with 18 bases between. Germline V lookup: CDR1 SGHAT, CDR2 FQNNGV. The CDR3 is 16 amino acids. CDR3 DNA: TGTGCCAGCAGTCCGGGACCCTCGGACTATAATGAAAAACTGTTTTTT. Encoded protein: CASSPGPSDYNEKLFF.

V and J are TRBV13 and TRBJ2-1, with D possibly being TRBD2 (5 bases). Trimming cost V 5 bases and J 0 bases, with 20 bases left between them. From germline, CDR1 is PRHDT and CDR2 FYEKMQ (reference sequence). This CDR3 contains 18 residues. The DNA of the CDR3 is TGTGCCAGCAGCCGGTGGGTTAAGCGGAAGAACTCCTACAATGAGCAGTTCTTC. Translating gives CASSRWVKRKNSYNEQFF.

The rearrangement links TRBV14 to TRBJ1-4, with 9 nucleotides matching TRBD1. Germline V gene lookup returns CDR1 SGHDN and CDR2 FVKESK. The CDR3 has 14 amino acids. V trimming: 7 bases; J trimming: 7 bases; junction bases outside the gene matches: 7. CDR3 residues: CASNGQGIGEKLFF. In DNA form, the CDR3 reads TGTGCCAGCAACGGACAGGGGATCGGTGAAAAACTGTTTTTT.

The DNA for the CDR3 is TGTGCCAGCAGCGCCTCGACACTGAACACTGAAGCTTTCTTT. Translation gives CASSASTLNTEAFF. The V and J genes are TRBV11-2 and TRBJ1-1; D remains unclear. V lost 5 bases and J 0 bases, leaving 10 bases between the germline ends. CDR1 and CDR2 (germline): SGHAT, FQNNGV. This CDR3 is 14 amino acids long.

This clone occurred a few times. V is TRBV19 and J is TRBJ1-1, with a tentative D call TRBD1 (5 bases). V was trimmed by 2 bases and J by 2 bases, leaving 9 bases between them. The length of the CDR3 is 14 residues. Germline CDR1 LNHDA, CDR2 SQIVND (reference sequence). The CDR3 DNA reads TGTGCCAGTAGTATAACAGGTTCAAACACTGAAGCTTTCTTT. As protein: CASSITGSNTEAFF.

The J gene is TRBJ1-4, the V gene TRBV2; D might be TRBD1 (5 bases). The CDR3 consists of 14 residues. V was trimmed by 4 bases and J by 7 bases, leaving 13 bases between them. From germline, CDR1 is SNHLY and CDR2 FYNNEI. DNA for the CDR3: TGTGCCAGCAGTGTAGGGCAGGGTGGTGAAAAACTGTTTTTT. Its translation is CASSVGQGGEKLFF.

The rearrangement joins TRBV3-1 (or the pseudogene TRBV3-2) to TRBJ2-7; TRBD2 aligns across 7 bases. The CDR3 contains 15 residues. Germline CDR1 and CDR2: LGHDT and YNNKEL (reference sequence). V gave up 1 base and J gave up 4 bases; unmatched junction bases: 7. The CDR3 DNA follows: TGTGCCAGCAGCCAAGGGCGGGAGCAGGCGTACGAGCAGTACTTC. Translated, it gives CASSQGREQAYEQYF.

The genes are TRBV6-2 or TRBV6-3 and TRBJ2-3; perhaps TRBD2 as D (5 bases). The CDR3 is 14 amino acids. Trimming took off 0 bases at V and 6 bases at J, with 10 bases between the two ends. Germline V gene sequence: CDR1 MNHEY, CDR2 SVGEGT. The CDR3 DNA reads as TGTGCCAGCAGTTACTCCACCCCGGGGGATACGCAGTATTTT. Translation gives CASSYSTPGDTQYF.

This rearrangement joins TRBV7-8 to TRBJ1-6, with 10 bases matching TRBD1. This CDR3 spans 14 amino acids. CDR1 SGHVS and CDR2 FQNEAQ come from the germline V gene. After removal of 5 bases from V and 9 bases from J, the junction contained 4 bases not matched to a gene. Here the CDR3 DNA reads TGTGCCAGCAGCCAGGGACAGGGGCGTTCACCCCTCCACTTT. Its translation is CASSQGQGRSPLHF.

With respect to this clone: A read error may account for a junction end that differs from germline. The chain couples TRBV4-2 to TRBJ2-1, with TRBD2 matching 9 bases. CDR3 length: 13 residues. Looked up from germline, CDR1 is LGHNA and CDR2 is YNFKEQ. The CDR3 DNA sequence: TGTGCCAGCAGCCAAGATAGGGGGACTAGCTCGCTCTTC. Translating gives CASSQDRGTSSLF.

The chain links TRBV7-2 to TRBJ2-2; 8 positions agree with TRBD2. Germline values: CDR1 SGHTA, CDR2 FQGNSA. The CDR3 has 17 amino acids. V was clipped by 1 base and J by 3 bases; unmatched bases: 7. The CDR3 spells CASSLVAGGTYTGELFF. The CDR3 DNA reads TGTGCCAGCAGCTTAGTTGCGGGGGGAACATACACCGGGGAGCTGTTTTTT.

The CDR3 sequence: CSVGGQSNQPQHF. In nucleotides, the CDR3 is TGCAGCGTTGGAGGACAGAGCAATCAGCCCCAGCATTTT. The chain links TRBV29-1 to TRBJ1-5, with D tentatively TRBD1 (6 bases). This CDR3 spans 13 amino acids. CDR1 SQVTM and CDR2 ANQGSEA come from the germline V gene. The V end lost 4 bases, the J end lost 1 base, and 8 bases lay between the germline ends.

This clone was observed once. This chain links TRBV27 with TRBJ1-4; possible D gene TRBD1, 5 bases. The V gene lost 6 bases and the J gene lost 7 bases, with 9 bases spanning the gap. The CDR3 sequence is 12 residues long. Germline-derived CDR1 and CDR2 are MNHEY and SMNVEV (reference sequence). The CDR3 reads CASRRGLEKLFF. CDR3 in DNA: TGTGCCAGCAGAAGGGGCCTTGAAAAACTGTTTTTT.

CDR3 DNA: TGTGCCAGTAAAGACAGGGAGTACACCGGGGAGCTGTTTTTT. Amino acids: CASKDREYTGELFF. V and J are TRBV7-2 and TRBJ2-2, with 7 bases that match TRBD1. CDR1 and CDR2 from the germline V gene are SGHTA and FQGNSA. The CDR3 has 14 amino acids. Trimming at V came to 9 bases and at J to 3 bases, leaving 7 bases not matched to a gene.

The table lists this clone with a few counts. V gene TRBV7-7 combines with J gene TRBJ2-7, with D maybe TRBD1 (6 bases). Germline V CDR1 and CDR2: SSHAT, FNYEAQ (reference sequence). The CDR3 sequence is 15 residues long. V was cut by 1 base and J by 2 bases, with 12 bases left in between. The CDR3 region is CASSLGQGITYEQYF. The CDR3 nucleotides are TGTGCCAGCAGCTTAGGGCAGGGGATAACCTACGAGCAGTACTTC.

This chain joins TRBV19 and TRBJ2-5; 16 positions match TRBD2. Germline values: CDR1 LNHDA, CDR2 SQIVND (reference sequence). V lost 6 bases to trimming and J lost 1 base; unmatched junction nucleotides: 5. The CDR3 runs to 17 residues. The CDR3 DNA sequence: TGTGCCAGTAGCACGGGACTAGCGGGAGGGTCCCAAGAGACCCAGTACTTC. It codes for CASSTGLAGGSQETQYF.